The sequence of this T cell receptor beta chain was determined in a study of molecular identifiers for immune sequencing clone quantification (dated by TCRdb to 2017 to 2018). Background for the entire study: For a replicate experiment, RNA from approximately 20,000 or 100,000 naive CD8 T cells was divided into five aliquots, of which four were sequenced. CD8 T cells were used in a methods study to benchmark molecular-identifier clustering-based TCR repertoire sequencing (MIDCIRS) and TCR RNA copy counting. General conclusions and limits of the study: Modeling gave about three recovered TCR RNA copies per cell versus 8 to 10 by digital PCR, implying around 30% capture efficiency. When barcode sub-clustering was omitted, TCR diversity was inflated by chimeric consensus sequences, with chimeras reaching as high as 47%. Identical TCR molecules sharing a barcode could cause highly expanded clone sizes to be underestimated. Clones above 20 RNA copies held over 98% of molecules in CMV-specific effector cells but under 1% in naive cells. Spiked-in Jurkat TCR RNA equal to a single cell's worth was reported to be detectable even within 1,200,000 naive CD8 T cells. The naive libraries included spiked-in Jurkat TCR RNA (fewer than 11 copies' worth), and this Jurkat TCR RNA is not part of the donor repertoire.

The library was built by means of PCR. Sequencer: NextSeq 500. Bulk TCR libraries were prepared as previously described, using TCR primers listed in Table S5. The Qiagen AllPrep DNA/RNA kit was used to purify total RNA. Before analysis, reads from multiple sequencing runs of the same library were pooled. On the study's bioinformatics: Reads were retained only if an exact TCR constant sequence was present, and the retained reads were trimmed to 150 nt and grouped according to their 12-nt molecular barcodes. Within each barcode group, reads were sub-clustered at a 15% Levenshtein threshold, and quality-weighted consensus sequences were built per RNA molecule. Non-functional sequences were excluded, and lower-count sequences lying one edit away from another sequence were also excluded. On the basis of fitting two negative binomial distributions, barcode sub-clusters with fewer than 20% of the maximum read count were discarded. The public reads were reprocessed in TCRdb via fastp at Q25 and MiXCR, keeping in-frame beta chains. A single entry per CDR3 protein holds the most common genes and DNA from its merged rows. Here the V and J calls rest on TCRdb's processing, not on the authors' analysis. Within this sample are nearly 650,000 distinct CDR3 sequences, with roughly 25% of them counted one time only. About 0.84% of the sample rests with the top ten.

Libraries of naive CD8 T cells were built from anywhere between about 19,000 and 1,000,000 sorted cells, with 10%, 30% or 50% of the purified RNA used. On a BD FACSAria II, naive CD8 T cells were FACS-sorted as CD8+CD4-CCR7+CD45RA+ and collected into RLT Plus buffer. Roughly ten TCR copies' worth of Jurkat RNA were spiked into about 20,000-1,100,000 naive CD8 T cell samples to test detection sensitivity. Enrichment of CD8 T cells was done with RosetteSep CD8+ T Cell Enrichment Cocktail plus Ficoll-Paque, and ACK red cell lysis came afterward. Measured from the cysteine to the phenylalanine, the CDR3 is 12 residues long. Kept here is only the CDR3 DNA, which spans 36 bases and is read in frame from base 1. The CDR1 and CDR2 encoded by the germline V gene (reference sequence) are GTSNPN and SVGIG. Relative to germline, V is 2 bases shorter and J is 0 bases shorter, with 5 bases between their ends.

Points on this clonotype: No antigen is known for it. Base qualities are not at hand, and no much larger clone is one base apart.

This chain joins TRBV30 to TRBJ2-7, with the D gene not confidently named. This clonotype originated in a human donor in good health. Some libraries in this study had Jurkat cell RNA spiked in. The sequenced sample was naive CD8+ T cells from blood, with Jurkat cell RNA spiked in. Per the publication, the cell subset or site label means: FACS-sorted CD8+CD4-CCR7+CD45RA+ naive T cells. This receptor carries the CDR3 CAWSLYSYEQYF. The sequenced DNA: TGTGCCTGGAGTTTGTACTCCTACGAGCAGTACTTC.